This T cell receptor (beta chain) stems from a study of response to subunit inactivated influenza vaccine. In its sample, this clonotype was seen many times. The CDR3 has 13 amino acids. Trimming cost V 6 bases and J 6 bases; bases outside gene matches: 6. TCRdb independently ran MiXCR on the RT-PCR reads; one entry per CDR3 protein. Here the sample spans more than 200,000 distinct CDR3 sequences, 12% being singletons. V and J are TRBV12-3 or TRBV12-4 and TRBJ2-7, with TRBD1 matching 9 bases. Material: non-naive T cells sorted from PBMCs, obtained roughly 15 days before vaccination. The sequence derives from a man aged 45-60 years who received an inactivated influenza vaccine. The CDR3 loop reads CASRPRDRVEQYF. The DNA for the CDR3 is TGTGCCAGCAGGCCCCGGGACAGGGTCGAGCAGTACTTC.